The clone carrying this T cell receptor (beta chain) showed up just a few times. What it recognizes is unknown. After template switching added a universal primer site, the resulting cDNA carried unique molecular identifiers. TCRdb reprocessed the 5' RACE reads with MiXCR, giving one entry per CDR3 protein. The profile shows 300,000 or so distinct CDR3 sequences, just under 9.5% of them singletons. This specimen belongs to a study of identical twins. Overall study findings and caveats: Donors were not followed over many years; analysis was cross-sectional. Within cord blood, abundant beta clonotypes carried fewer insertions, but memory repertoires showed no such trend.

The CDR3 totals 12 residues. Germline values: CDR1 SQVTM, CDR2 ANQGSEA. V gave up 0 bases and J gave up 7 bases, with 7 bases separating them. Healthy Caucasian donors formed the entire cohort. These data are also associated with another study on yellow fever vaccine responses in identical twins.

This clonotype originated in a woman aged 18-30 years in good health. V and J are TRBV29-1 and TRBJ1-3; D gene ambiguous. The sample was CD8+ T cells sorted from blood. CDR3 sequence: CSVEEPANTIYF. The CDR3 nucleotides are TGCAGCGTTGAAGAGCCCGCCAACACCATATATTTT.